This TCR beta chain was sequenced in a study of vaccination effects on CD4 cells after COVID-19. Here immunoSEQ multiplex PCR was the method, and the copy in TCRdb shows in-frame clones only, minus some. The top ten clones hold 9.1% of a sample with 20,000 to 25,000 clones, roughly three quarters of them seen once. Expansion of antigen-specific CD4+ T cells with viral peptide pools was carried out by the ViraFEST assay before sequencing. Once cultured for nine to ten days, the cells underwent separation to obtain CD4+ T cells. Vaccine recipients lacked prior SARS-CoV-2 infection and had negative nucleocapsid antibodies. This CDR3 is 14 amino acids long. Germline V gene lookup returns CDR1 SQVTM and CDR2 ANQGSEA. V was pared by 4 bases and J by 7 bases, with 19 bases between. Concerning this clone: The antigen is unknown.

This receptor was identified in a human donor who received a COVID-19 vaccine. The chain carries TRBV29-1 and TRBJ1-2; D might be TRBD1 (5 bases). The sequenced sample was CD4+ T cells from PBMCs cultured with HCoV-NL63 spike peptides, obtained before COVID-19 vaccination. The CDR3 here is CSVAMDTGVSGYTF. CDR3 coding DNA: TGCAGCGTTGCTATGGACACCGGGGTGAGTGGCTACACCTTC.